This T cell receptor beta chain was documented in a study of blood T cell repertoires in COVID-19. Across the study: PBMCs, B-cell-depleted T cells, or T cells were the source of the cDNA or gDNA that made up the material.

The V end was cut by 2 bases, the J end by 4 bases, with 8 bases between. Per the germline V gene, CDR1 is SGHAT and CDR2 is FQNNGV. This CDR3 is built from 13 residues. In the study's own analysis: Estimated nucleated cell counts came from reference gene primer amplification. The method was immunoSEQ multiplex PCR; TCRdb's version includes in-frame clones alone and lacks a portion of them. V and J calls and clone size follow that table, whereas D and trimming were derived from the DNA. Here the sample spans roughly 130,000 clones, roughly 84% being singletons. The chain joins TRBV11-2 to TRBJ1-2, with a weak D call TRBD1 (5 bases). The sequenced sample consisted of peripheral blood. The sequence came from a woman aged 25 to 45 who had recovered from COVID-19. The CDR3 DNA sequence: TGTGCCAGCAGCTTATATAGGGGCTATGGCTACACCTTC. It encodes CASSLYRGYGYTF.